The T cell receptor beta chain under discussion was sequenced for a study of T cell responses to AZD1222 COVID-19 vaccine. Study-wide points: The breadth and depth of Spike-specific TCRs increased once two AZD1222 doses had been given. Possibly, clonal diversity was underestimated; donors were largely white British and included more females. Spike was spanned by vaccine-associated CD4 TCRs, which were dominant at 160-218 and 743-854. Baseline seropositives among AZD1222 recipients totaled only five to seven.

With respect to this clone: Antigen specificity is unknown.

Germline lookup yields CDR1 SGHNT and CDR2 YYREEE (reference sequence). There are 16 residues in the CDR3. The V end was cut by 3 bases, the J end by 3 bases, with 13 bases between. Assay: immunoSEQ multiplex PCR; the TCRdb copy retains only in-frame clones and omits some. The sample lists some 100,000 clones, less than 90% occurring once. The clonotype originates from an adult in good health. V usage is TRBV5-4 and J usage is TRBJ1-6, with D tentatively TRBD1 (5 bases). The material sequenced was peripheral blood, taken on day 0 of AZD1222 vaccination. The DNA of the CDR3 is TGTGCCAGCAGCTCAACAGGAGAACTCTATAATTCACCCCTCCACTTT. Its translation is CASSSTGELYNSPLHF. Combining the CDR3 with reference TRBV5-4 and TRBJ1-6 gives the whole variable domain ETGVTQSPTHLIKTRGQQVTLRCSSQSGHNTVSWYQQALGQGPQFIFQYYREEENGRGNFPPRFSGLQFPNYSSELNVNALELDDSALYLCASSSTGELYNSPLHFGNGTRLTVT.